Shown below are 9 T cell receptor beta chains from a single sample sequenced in a study of blood T cell repertoires in COVID-19. TCRdb's copy holds only in-frame clones and misses some; the assay was immunoSEQ multiplex PCR. The sample lists some 87,000 clones; roughly 80% were seen once. The specimen was peripheral blood. The origin of the receptors is a man older than 75 with active or convalescent COVID-19.

The table lists this clone with a count of one. CDR3 residues: CASGDRGGEKLFF. The CDR3 nucleotides are TGTGCCAGCGGGGACAGGGGTGGTGAAAAACTGTTTTTT. The chain recombines TRBV21-1 with TRBJ1-4; TRBD1 is taken as the D call from the table, unchecked against the DNA. TRBV21-1 is a listed pseudogene. There are 13 residues in the CDR3.

This chain's CDR3 is CSVNPAGGTDTQYF. The CDR3, as DNA: TGCAGCGTAAACCCGGCGGGGGGGACAGATACGCAGTATTTT. V is TRBV29-1 and J is TRBJ2-3; TRBD2 matches 9 bases. Germline V lookup: CDR1 SQVTM, CDR2 ANQGSEA. The junction had 7 bases not matched to a gene; V was cut back by 6 bases and J by 3 bases. This CDR3 has 14 amino acids.

The chain recombines TRBV18 with TRBJ1-2; D is undetermined. CDR3 size: 15 residues. Trimming shortened V by 3 bases and J by 4 bases, and 15 bases separated the two germline ends. From germline, CDR1 is KGHSH and CDR2 LQKENI. The CDR3 reads CASSPFREATYGYTF. DNA of the CDR3: TGTGCCAGCTCACCGTTCCGGGAGGCTACCTATGGCTACACCTTC.

This chain links TRBV27 with TRBJ2-2; 9 nucleotides align to TRBD2. V was pared by 5 bases and J by 4 bases, with 11 bases of the junction left unmatched. The CDR3 covers 17 residues. Germline loops: CDR1 MNHEY, CDR2 SMNVEV (reference sequence). For the CDR3, the DNA is TGTGCCAGCAGTCTAGGGGTAGCGGGGGAAGTCACCGGGGAGCTGTTTTTT. Its translation is CASSLGVAGEVTGELFF.

The chain combines TRBV5-4 with TRBJ1-6; D unresolved. The CDR3 is made up of 20 amino acids. Per the germline V gene, CDR1 is SGHNT and CDR2 is YYREEE (reference sequence). V was clipped by 4 bases and J by 0 bases, with 23 bases between them. The CDR3 spells CASSRRSSRGTSSYNSPLHF. CDR3 in DNA: TGTGCCAGCAGCCGAAGATCAAGCCGAGGAACGAGCTCCTATAATTCACCCCTCCACTTT.

This clone appeared a single time. The chain carries TRBV19 and TRBJ1-3, with D uncertain. Germline CDR1 reads LNHDA; CDR2 reads SQIVND (reference sequence). Trimming pared 2 bases from V and 1 base from J, leaving 12 bases between. The CDR3 spans 16 residues. The CDR3 bases are TGTGCCAGTAGTATAAGGGCCGGCGGGTCTGGAAACACCATATATTTT. It translates to CASSIRAGGSGNTIYF.

V usage is TRBV28 and J usage is TRBJ1-5; 8 positions agree with TRBD1. J lost 2 bases, V lost 1 base, and 4 bases had no gene match. The germline gives CDR1 MDHEN, CDR2 SYDVKM. The CDR3 is made up of 16 amino acids. The CDR3 loop is CASSLFGQGGNQPQHF. For the CDR3, the DNA is TGTGCCAGCAGTTTATTCGGACAGGGAGGCAATCAGCCCCAGCATTTT.

The chain has TRBV2 and TRBJ1-5; 9 positions agree with TRBD1. Germline V lookup: CDR1 SNHLY, CDR2 FYNNEI. Germline trimming cut 4 bases from V and 2 bases from J; bases unmatched to any gene: 15. The CDR3 runs to 19 residues. CDR3 coding DNA: TGTGCCAGCAGTGTAACGGGACAGGGAGGTTATATTGGCAATCAGCCCCAGCATTTT. The encoded protein is CASSVTGQGGYIGNQPQHF.

This clone is a singleton in its sample. The chain couples TRBV11-2 to TRBJ2-7, with D maybe TRBD2 (5 bases). The CDR3 totals 14 residues. Trimming stripped 7 bases from V and 4 bases from J, with 17 bases between. Germline V lookup: CDR1 SGHAT, CDR2 FQNNGV. The CDR3 protein is CASIPPQRVYEQYF. The CDR3 DNA reads TGTGCCAGCATCCCCCCCCAGAGGGTATACGAGCAGTACTTC.